This note documents a single T cell receptor (beta chain) sequence. Germline V CDR1 and CDR2: LGHDT, YNNKEL (reference sequence). The CDR3 consists of 13 residues. The ends were cut back, 1 base at V and 8 bases at J, with 11 bases in the middle. This sample is drawn from a study of blood T cell repertoires in COVID-19. About the study: From T cells, B-cell-depleted T cells, or PBMCs came the material, which was cDNA or gDNA.

The assay was immunoSEQ multiplex PCR, and TCRdb's table has in-frame clones only and misses some. The sample holds about 83,000 clones, roughly nine tenths seen once. The sequenced sample consisted of peripheral blood. The V call is TRBV3-1 (or the pseudogene TRBV3-2), the J call TRBJ1-2; the D gene is possibly TRBD1 (6 bases). This receptor was obtained from a woman older than 75 with active or convalescent COVID-19. CDR3 amino acids: CASSQAQGPGYTF. DNA for the CDR3: TGTGCCAGCAGCCAAGCCCAGGGGCCCGGCTACACCTTC.